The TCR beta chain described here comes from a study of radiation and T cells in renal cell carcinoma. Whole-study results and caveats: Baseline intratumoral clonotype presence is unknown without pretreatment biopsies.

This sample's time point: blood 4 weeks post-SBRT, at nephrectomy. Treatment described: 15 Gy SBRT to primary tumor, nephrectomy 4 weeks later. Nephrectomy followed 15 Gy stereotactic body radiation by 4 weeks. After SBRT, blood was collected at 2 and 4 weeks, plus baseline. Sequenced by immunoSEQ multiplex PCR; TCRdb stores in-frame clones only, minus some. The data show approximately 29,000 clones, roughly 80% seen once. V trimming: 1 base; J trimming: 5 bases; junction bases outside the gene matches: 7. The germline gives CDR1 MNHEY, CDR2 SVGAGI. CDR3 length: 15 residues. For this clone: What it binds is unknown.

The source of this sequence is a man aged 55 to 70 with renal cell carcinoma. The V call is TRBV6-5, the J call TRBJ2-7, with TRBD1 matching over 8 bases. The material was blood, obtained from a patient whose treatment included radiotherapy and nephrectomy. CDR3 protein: CASSYYQGALDEQYF. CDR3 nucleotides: TGTGCCAGCAGTTACTACCAGGGGGCGCTGGACGAGCAGTACTTC.